This T cell receptor (beta chain) appears in the sequencing data of a study of cytomegalovirus exposure and HLA in healthy donors. This PCR relied on a set of 60 Vbeta primers and 13 Jbeta primers. Data came from immunoSEQ multiplex PCR; TCRdb stores just in-frame clones and leaves some out. Here the sample spans 50,000 to 60,000 clones, roughly 80% being singletons. As regards this clone: The antigen remains undetermined.

General study findings and limits: For TCR beta chains, V- and J-gene trimming was later linked to a missense DCLRE1C variant. What TCR beta sequences reportedly achieved was accurate prediction of HLA-A and HLA-B alleles in most subjects.

V lost 3 bases to trimming and J lost 2 bases; unmatched junction nucleotides: 2. The CDR3 totals 14 residues. CDR1 is SGHTA and CDR2 is FQGNSA in the germline V gene. The clonotype originates from a woman in her forties in good health and CMV-seropositive. The source material was PBMCs. V gene TRBV7-2 combines with J gene TRBJ2-5, with 8 bases lining up with TRBD2. The CDR3 sequence is CASSFSGVQETQYF. CDR3 nucleotides: TGTGCCAGCAGCTTTAGCGGGGTACAAGAGACCCAGTACTTC.